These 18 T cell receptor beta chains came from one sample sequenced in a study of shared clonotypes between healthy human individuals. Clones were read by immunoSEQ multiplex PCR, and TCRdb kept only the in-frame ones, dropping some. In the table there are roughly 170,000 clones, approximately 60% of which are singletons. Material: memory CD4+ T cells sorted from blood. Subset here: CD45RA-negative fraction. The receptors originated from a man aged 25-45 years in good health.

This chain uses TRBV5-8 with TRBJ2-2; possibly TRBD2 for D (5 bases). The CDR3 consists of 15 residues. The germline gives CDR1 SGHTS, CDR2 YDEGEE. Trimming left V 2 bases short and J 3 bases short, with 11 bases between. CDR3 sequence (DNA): TGTGCCAGCAGCTTTCGAGGGCTGGACACCGGGGAGCTGTTTTTT. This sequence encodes CASSFRGLDTGELFF.

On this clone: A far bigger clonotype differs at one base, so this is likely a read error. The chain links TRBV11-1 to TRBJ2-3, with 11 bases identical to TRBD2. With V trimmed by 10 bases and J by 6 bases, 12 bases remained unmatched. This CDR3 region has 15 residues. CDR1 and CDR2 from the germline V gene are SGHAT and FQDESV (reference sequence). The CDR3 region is CANTLRTSGFDTQYF. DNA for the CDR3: TGTGCCAACACCCTGAGGACTAGCGGGTTCGATACGCAGTATTTT. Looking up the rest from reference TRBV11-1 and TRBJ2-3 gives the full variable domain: EAEVAQSPRYKITEKSQAVAFWCDPISGHATLYWYRQILGQGPELLVQFQDESVVDDSQLPKDRFSAERLKGVDSTLKIQPAELGDSAMYLCANTLRTSGFDTQYFGPGTRLTVL.

CDR3: CAISEYGNNEKLFF. The DNA of the CDR3 is TGTGCCATCAGTGAGTACGGGAACAATGAAAAACTGTTTTTT. This rearrangement joins TRBV10-3 to TRBJ1-4; unclear D gene. The CDR3 has 14 residues. Germline CDR1 is ENHRY and CDR2 is SYGVKD. The V and J ends lost 1 base and 5 bases respectively, with 8 bases between them.

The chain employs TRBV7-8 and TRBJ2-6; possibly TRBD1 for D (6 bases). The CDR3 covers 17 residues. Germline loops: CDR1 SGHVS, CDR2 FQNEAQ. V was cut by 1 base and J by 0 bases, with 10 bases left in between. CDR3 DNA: TGTGCCAGCAGCTTAGGGACAGTACTCTCTGGGGCCAACGTCCTGACTTTC. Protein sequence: CASSLGTVLSGANVLTF.

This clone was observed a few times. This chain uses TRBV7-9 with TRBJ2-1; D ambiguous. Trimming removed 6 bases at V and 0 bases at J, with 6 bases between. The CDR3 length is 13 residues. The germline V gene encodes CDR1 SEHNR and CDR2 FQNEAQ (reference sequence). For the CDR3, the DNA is TGTGCCAGCAGTGCTAGCTCCTACAATGAGCAGTTCTTC. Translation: CASSASSYNEQFF.

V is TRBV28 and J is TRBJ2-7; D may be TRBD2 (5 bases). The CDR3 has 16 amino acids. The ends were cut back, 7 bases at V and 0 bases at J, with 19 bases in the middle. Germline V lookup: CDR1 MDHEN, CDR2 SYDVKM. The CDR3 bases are TGTGCCAGCACCCCGTGGGGAGAAGGGTCCTCCTACGAGCAGTACTTC. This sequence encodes CASTPWGEGSSYEQYF.

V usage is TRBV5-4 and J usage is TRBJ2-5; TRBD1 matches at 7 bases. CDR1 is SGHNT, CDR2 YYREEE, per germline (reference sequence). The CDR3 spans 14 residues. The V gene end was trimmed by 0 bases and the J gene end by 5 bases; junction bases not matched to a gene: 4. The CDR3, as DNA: TGTGCCAGCAGCTTGGAAGCAGGGGGTGAGACCCAGTACTTC. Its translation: CASSLEAGGETQYF.

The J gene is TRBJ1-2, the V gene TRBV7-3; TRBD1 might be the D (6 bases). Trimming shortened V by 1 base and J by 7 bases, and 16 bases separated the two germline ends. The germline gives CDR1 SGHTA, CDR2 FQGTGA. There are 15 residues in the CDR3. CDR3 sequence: CASSLSRGALSGYTF. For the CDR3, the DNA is TGTGCCAGCAGCTTAAGCAGGGGAGCTCTTTCTGGCTACACCTTC.

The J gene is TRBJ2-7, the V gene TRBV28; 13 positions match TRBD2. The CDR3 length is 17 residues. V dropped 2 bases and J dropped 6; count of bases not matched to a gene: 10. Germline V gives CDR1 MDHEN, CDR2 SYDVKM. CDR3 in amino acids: CASSLGLAGVGLIEQYF. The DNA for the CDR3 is TGTGCCAGCAGTTTAGGACTAGCGGGAGTGGGGCTCATCGAGCAGTACTTC.

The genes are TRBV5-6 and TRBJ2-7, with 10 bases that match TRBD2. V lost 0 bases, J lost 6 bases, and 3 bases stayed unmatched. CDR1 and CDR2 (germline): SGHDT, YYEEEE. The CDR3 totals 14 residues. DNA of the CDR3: TGTGCCAGCAGCTTGGCGCTAGCGGGAGCCGAGCAGTACTTC. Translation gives CASSLALAGAEQYF.

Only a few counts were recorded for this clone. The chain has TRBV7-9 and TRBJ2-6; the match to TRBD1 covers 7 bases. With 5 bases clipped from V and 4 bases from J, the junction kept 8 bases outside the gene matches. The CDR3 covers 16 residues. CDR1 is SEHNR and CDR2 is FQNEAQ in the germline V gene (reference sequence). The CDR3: CASSTRQGPGANVLTF. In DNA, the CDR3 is TGTGCCAGCAGCACTCGACAGGGACCCGGGGCCAACGTCCTGACTTTC.

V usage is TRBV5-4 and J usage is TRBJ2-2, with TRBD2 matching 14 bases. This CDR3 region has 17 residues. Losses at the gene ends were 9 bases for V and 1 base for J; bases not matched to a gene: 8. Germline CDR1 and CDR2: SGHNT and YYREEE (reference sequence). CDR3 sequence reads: CANTGTSGSGNTGELFF. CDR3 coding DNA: TGTGCCAATACCGGGACTAGCGGGAGTGGGAACACCGGGGAGCTGTTTTTT.

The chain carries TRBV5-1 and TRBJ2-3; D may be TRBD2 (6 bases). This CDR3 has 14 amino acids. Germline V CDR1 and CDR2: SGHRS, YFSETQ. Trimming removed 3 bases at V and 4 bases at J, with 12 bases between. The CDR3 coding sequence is TGCGCCAGCAGCTCGGCGGGAAGGGCAGATACGCAGTATTTT. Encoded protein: CASSSAGRADTQYF.

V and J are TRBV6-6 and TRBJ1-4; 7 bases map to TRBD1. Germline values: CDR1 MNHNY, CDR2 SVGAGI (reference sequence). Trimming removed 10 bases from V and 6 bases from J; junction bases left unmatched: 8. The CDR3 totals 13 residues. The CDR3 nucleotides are TGTGCCACGCACCAACAGGGGTATGAAAAACTGTTTTTT. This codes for CATHQQGYEKLFF.

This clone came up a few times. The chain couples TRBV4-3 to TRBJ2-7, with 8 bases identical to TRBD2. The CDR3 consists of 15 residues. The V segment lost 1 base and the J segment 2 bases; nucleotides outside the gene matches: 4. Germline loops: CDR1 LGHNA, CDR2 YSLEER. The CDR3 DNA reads TGCGCCAGCAGCCAAGTACGGGGGGGGACCTACGAGCAGTACTTC. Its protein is CASSQVRGGTYEQYF.

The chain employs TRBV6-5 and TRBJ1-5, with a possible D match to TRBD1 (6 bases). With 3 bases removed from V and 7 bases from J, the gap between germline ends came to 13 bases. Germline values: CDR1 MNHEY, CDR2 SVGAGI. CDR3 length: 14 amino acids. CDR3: CASSYGGHDQPQHF. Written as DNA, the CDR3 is TGTGCCAGCAGTTATGGGGGGCATGACCAGCCCCAGCATTTT.

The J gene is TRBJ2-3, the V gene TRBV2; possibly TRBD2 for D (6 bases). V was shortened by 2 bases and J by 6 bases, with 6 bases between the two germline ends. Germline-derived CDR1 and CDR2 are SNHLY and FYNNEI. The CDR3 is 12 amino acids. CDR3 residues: CASSERGDTQYF. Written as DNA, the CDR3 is TGTGCCAGCAGTGAACGGGGGGATACGCAGTATTTT.

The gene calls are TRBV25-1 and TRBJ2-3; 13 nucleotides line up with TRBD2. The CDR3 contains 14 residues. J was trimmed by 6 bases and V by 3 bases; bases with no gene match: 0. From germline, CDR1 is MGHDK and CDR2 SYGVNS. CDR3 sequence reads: CASSETSGRDTQYF. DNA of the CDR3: TGTGCCAGCAGTGAGACTAGCGGGAGGGATACGCAGTATTTT.